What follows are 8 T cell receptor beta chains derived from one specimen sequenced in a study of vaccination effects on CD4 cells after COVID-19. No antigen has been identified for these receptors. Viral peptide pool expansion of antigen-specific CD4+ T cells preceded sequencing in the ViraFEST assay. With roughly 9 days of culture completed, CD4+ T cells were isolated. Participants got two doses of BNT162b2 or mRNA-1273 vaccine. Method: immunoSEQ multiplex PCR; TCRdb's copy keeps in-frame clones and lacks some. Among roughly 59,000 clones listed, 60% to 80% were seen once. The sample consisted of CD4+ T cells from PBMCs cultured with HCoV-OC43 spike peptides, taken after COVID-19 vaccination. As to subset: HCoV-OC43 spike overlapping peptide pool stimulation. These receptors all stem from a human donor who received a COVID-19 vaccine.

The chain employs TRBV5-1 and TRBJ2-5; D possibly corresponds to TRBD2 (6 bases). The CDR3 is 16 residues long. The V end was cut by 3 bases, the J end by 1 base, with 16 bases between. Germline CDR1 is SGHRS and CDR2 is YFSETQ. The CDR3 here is CASSSGFGGVQETQYF. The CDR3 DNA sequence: TGCGCCAGCAGCTCGGGGTTCGGCGGGGTCCAAGAGACCCAGTACTTC.

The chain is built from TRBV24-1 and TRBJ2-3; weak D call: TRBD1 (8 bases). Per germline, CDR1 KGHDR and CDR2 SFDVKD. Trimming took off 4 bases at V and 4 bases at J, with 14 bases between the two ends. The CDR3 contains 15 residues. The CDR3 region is CATSDPTGGADTQYF. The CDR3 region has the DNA TGTGCCACCAGTGACCCCACAGGGGGGGCAGATACGCAGTATTTT.

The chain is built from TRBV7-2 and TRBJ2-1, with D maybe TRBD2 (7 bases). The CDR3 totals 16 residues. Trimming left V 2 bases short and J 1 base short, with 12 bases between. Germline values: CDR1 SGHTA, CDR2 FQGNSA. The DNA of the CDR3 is TGTGCCAGCAGCTTAAGTGGGGGGGCTTCCTACAATGAGCAGTTCTTC. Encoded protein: CASSLSGGASYNEQFF.

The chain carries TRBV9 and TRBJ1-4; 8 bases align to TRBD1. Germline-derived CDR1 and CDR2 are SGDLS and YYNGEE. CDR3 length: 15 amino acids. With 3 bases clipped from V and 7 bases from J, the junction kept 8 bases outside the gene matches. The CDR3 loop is CASSDQGAQGEKLFF. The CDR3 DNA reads TGTGCCAGCAGCGATCAGGGGGCGCAGGGTGAAAAACTGTTTTTT.

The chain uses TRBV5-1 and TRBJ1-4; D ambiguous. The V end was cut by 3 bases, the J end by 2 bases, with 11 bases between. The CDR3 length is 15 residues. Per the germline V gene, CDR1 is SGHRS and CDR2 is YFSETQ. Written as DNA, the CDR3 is TGCGCCAGCAGCTCTGGACCGGGGACTAATGAAAAACTGTTTTTT. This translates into CASSSGPGTNEKLFF.

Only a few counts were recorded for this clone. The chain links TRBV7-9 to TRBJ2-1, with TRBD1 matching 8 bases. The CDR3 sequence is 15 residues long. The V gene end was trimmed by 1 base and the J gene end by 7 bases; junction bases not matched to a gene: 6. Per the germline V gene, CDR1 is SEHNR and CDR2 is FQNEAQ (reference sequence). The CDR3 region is CASSLGTGNRNEQFF. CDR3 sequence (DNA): TGTGCCAGCAGCTTAGGGACAGGGAATCGGAATGAGCAGTTCTTC. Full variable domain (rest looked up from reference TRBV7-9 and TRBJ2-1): DTGVSQNPRHKITKRGQNVTFRCDPISEHNRLYWYRQTLGQGPEFLTYFQNEAQLEKSRLLSDRFSAERPKGSFSTLEIQRTEQGDSAMYLCASSLGTGNRNEQFFGPGTRLTVL.

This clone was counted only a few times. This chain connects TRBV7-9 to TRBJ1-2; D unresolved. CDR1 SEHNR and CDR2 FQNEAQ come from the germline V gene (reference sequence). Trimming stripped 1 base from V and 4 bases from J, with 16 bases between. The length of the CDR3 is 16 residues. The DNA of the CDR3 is TGTGCCAGCAGCTTAGGGACGGATTTTGGTCTCTATGGCTACACCTTC. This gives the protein CASSLGTDFGLYGYTF.

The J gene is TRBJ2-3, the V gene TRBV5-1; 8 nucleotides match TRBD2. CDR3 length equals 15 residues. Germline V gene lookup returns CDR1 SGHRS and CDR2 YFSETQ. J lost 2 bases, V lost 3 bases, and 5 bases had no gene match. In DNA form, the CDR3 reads TGCGCCAGCAGCTCGGCTAGCGGGCCCACAGATACGCAGTATTTT. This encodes CASSSASGPTDTQYF.